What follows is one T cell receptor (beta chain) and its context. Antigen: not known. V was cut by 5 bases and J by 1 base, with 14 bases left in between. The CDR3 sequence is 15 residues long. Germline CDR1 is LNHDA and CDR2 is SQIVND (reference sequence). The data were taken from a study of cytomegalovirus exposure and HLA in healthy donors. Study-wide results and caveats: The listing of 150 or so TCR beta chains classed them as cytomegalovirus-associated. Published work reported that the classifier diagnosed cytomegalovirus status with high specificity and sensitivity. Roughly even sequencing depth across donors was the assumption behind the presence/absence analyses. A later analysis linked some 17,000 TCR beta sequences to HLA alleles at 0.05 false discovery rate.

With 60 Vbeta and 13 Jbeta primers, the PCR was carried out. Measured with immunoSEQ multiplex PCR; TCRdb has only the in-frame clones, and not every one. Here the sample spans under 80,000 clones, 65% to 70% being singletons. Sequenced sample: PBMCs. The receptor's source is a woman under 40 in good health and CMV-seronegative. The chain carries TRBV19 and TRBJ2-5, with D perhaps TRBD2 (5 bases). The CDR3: CASSVGVVPQETQYF. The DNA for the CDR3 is TGTGCCAGTAGTGTCGGGGTAGTACCCCAAGAGACCCAGTACTTC.